Below are 22 T cell receptor beta chains sequenced from a single sample in a study of blood T cell repertoires in COVID-19. This table comes from immunoSEQ multiplex PCR, and its TCRdb copy is limited to in-frame clones, with some not included. The data show approximately 97,000 clones, roughly 87% seen once. Sequences were obtained from peripheral blood. All receptors come from a man between 50 and 59 years old with active COVID-19.

In DNA, the CDR3 is TGTGCCAGCTCTGTCCGGGACAGGAGTATCTATGGCTACACCTTC. Amino acid sequence: CASSVRDRSIYGYTF. This chain uses TRBV6-5 with TRBJ1-2, with 8 nucleotides matching TRBD1. The junction had 12 bases not matched to a gene; V was cut back by 8 bases and J by 4 bases. Germline-derived CDR1 and CDR2 are MNHEY and SVGAGI. The CDR3 sequence is 15 residues long.

This clone was detected once. V usage is TRBV7-8 and J usage is TRBJ2-5; the match to TRBD2 covers 16 bases. Germline-derived CDR1 and CDR2 are SGHVS and FQNEAQ. V shed 5 bases, J shed 2 bases, and the junction held 23 bases outside the gene matches. This CDR3 comprises 23 residues. The DNA for the CDR3 is TGTGCCAGCAGCCACAAAGCGGGACTAGCGGGGGGGCGATCAAGGATTGAGCAAGAGACCCAGTACTTC. Translated, it gives CASSHKAGLAGGRSRIEQETQYF.

V usage is TRBV11-2 and J usage is TRBJ2-7; tentatively, D is TRBD2 (6 bases). Germline V CDR1 and CDR2: SGHAT, FQNNGV. V was clipped by 0 bases and J by 6 bases, with 12 bases between them. The CDR3 is made up of 14 amino acids. The CDR3 loop reads CASSLEWDSGEQYF. For the CDR3, the DNA is TGTGCCAGCAGCTTAGAGTGGGACTCAGGCGAGCAGTACTTC.

V and J are TRBV7-3 and TRBJ2-2; no reliable D call. Trimming took 2 bases from V and 0 from J, leaving 10 bases between them. Germline V gives CDR1 SGHTA, CDR2 FQGTGA. The CDR3 sequence is 16 residues long. CDR3 sequence: CASSLVNRANTGELFF. The CDR3 nucleotides are TGTGCCAGCAGCTTAGTTAACAGAGCGAACACCGGGGAGCTGTTTTTT.

The chain links TRBV7-9 to TRBJ2-5; D gene ambiguous. Germline loops: CDR1 SEHNR, CDR2 FQNEAQ (reference sequence). CDR3 length: 14 residues. The V gene lost 5 bases and the J gene lost 4 bases, with 14 bases spanning the gap. CDR3 in amino acids: CASSNKVKIETQYF. The CDR3 nucleotides read TGTGCCAGCAGCAACAAAGTCAAGATAGAGACCCAGTACTTC.

V usage is TRBV3-1 (or the pseudogene TRBV3-2) and J usage is TRBJ1-1; 7 bases map to TRBD1. Germline V gene sequence: CDR1 LGHDT, CDR2 YNNKEL (reference sequence). This CDR3 has 12 amino acids. With 4 bases clipped from V and 12 bases from J, the junction kept 8 bases outside the gene matches. As DNA, the CDR3 is TGTGCCAGCAGCCCGACGACAGGGTACACTTTCTTT. It codes for CASSPTTGYTFF.

CDR3 sequence: CASGRGEADTQYF. CDR3 DNA: TGTGCCAGCGGTCGGGGGGAGGCAGATACGCAGTATTTT. This sequence joins TRBV6-5 and TRBJ2-3; 7 nucleotides agree with TRBD2. Germline CDR1 reads MNHEY; CDR2 reads SVGAGI. CDR3 length: 13 amino acids. Trimming cost V 8 bases and J 4 bases; bases outside gene matches: 6.

The gene calls are TRBV7-3 and TRBJ2-3; tentatively, D is TRBD2 (5 bases). The length of the CDR3 is 14 residues. The germline CDR1 and CDR2 sequences are SGHTA and FQGTGA. The V gene lost 2 bases and the J gene lost 3 bases, with 9 bases spanning the gap. The DNA for the CDR3 is TGTGCCAGCAGCTTATCCCTAGCAACAGATACGCAGTATTTT. Amino acid sequence: CASSLSLATDTQYF. Together with reference TRBV7-3 and TRBJ2-3, the CDR3 gives the full variable domain: GAGVSQTPSNKVTEKGKYVELRCDPISGHTALYWYRQSLGQGPEFLIYFQGTGAADDSGLPNDRFFAVRPEGSVSTLKIQRTERGDSAVYLCASSLSLATDTQYFGPGTRLTVL.

The chain joins TRBV2 to TRBJ2-7; D is possibly TRBD1 (6 bases). The CDR3 is made up of 16 amino acids. Trimming pared 6 bases from V and 0 bases from J, leaving 18 bases between. Germline V gives CDR1 SNHLY, CDR2 FYNNEI. The CDR3 protein is CASSPRLGGSSYEQYF. CDR3 coding DNA: TGTGCCAGCAGCCCAAGATTAGGGGGAAGCTCCTACGAGCAGTACTTC.

This chain uses TRBV29-1 with TRBJ1-4; D not certain. Germline CDR1 reads SQVTM; CDR2 reads ANQGSEA. CDR3 length: 13 amino acids. Between the trimmed V and J ends, which lost 7 bases and 8 bases, there was a span of 17 bases. The CDR3 spells CSAGVGGGEKLFF. The CDR3 DNA follows: TGCAGCGCTGGGGTGGGAGGAGGCGAAAAACTGTTTTTT. Looking up the rest from reference TRBV29-1 and TRBJ1-4 gives the full variable domain: SAVISQKPSRDICQRGTSLTIQCQVDSQVTMMFWYRQQPGQSLTLIATANQGSEATYESGFVIDKFPISRPNLTFSTLTVSNMSPEDSSIYLCSAGVGGGEKLFFGSGTQLSVL.

The sample holds one count of this clone. This chain connects TRBV5-5 to TRBJ1-3, with TRBD1 matching over 7 bases. This CDR3 has 15 residues. Looked up from germline, CDR1 is SGHKS and CDR2 is YYEKEE (reference sequence). Trimming at V came to 1 base and at J to 2 bases, leaving 3 bases not matched to a gene. The CDR3 DNA follows: TGTGCCAGCAGCTTGACAGGGGTCGCTGGAAACACCATATATTTT. Its protein product is CASSLTGVAGNTIYF.

The chain links TRBV6-6 to TRBJ1-2; D is unresolved. The V end was cut by 5 bases, the J end by 2 bases, with 12 bases between. This CDR3 is built from 14 residues. Germline V gene lookup returns CDR1 MNHNY and CDR2 SVGAGI (reference sequence). In DNA form, the CDR3 reads TGTGCCAGCAGTCCCCCGGGAGGAAACTATGGCTACACCTTC. It yields the protein CASSPPGGNYGYTF.

This chain links TRBV7-9 with TRBJ2-5, with D maybe TRBD1 (5 bases). V lost 5 bases to trimming and J lost 3 bases, with 16 bases between them. In germline, CDR1 is SEHNR, CDR2 FQNEAQ (reference sequence). This CDR3 spans 15 amino acids. CDR3 protein: CASSRWGYLEETQYF. The CDR3 coding sequence is TGTGCCAGCAGCCGCTGGGGCTACCTAGAAGAGACCCAGTACTTC.

The chain uses TRBV18 and TRBJ1-4, with a tentative D call TRBD1 (5 bases). V was shortened by 3 bases and J by 0 bases, with 11 bases between the two germline ends. From germline, CDR1 is KGHSH and CDR2 LQKENI. The CDR3 length is 16 residues. In nucleotides, the CDR3 is TGTGCCAGCTCACCCCAACCCAGGGCAACTAATGAAAAACTGTTTTTT. Translation gives CASSPQPRATNEKLFF.

This clone was seen once. V is TRBV7-8 and J is TRBJ2-1, with D maybe TRBD2 (5 bases). In germline, CDR1 is SGHVS, CDR2 FQNEAQ. V was shortened by 4 bases and J by 6 bases, with 19 bases between the two germline ends. The CDR3 runs to 16 residues. CDR3 DNA sequence: TGTGCCAGCAGCTCCCGAACTAGGGTCCTTAGCAATGAGCAGTTCTTC. Translation gives CASSSRTRVLSNEQFF.

The rearrangement joins TRBV19 to TRBJ2-3, with TRBD1 matching over 7 bases. CDR3 length equals 13 residues. CDR1 and CDR2 (germline): LNHDA, SQIVND (reference sequence). With V trimmed by 6 bases and J by 3 bases, 3 bases remained unmatched. The CDR3: CASSDRATDTQYF. In DNA, the CDR3 is TGTGCCAGTAGCGACAGGGCAACAGATACGCAGTATTTT.

This chain uses TRBV6-2 or TRBV6-3 with TRBJ1-1; 7 bases agree with TRBD1. The CDR3 is 15 amino acids. Germline trimming cut 5 bases from V and 6 bases from J; bases unmatched to any gene: 12. Germline V gene lookup returns CDR1 MNHEY and CDR2 SVGEGT. The CDR3 region has the DNA TGTGCCAGCAGTGACGGGACAGCCCAAGTGGCTGAAGCTTTCTTT. This sequence encodes CASSDGTAQVAEAFF.

The chain is built from TRBV9 and TRBJ1-1, with 7 bases fitting TRBD1. Germline CDR1 SGDLS, CDR2 YYNGEE. The length of the CDR3 is 15 residues. V trimming: 2 bases; J trimming: 1 base; junction bases outside the gene matches: 5. This chain's CDR3 is CASSVLTGRNTEAFF. DNA for the CDR3: TGTGCCAGCAGCGTGCTGACAGGGAGGAACACTGAAGCTTTCTTT. Filled out from reference TRBV9 and TRBJ1-1, the complete variable domain reads DSGVTQTPKHLITATGQRVTLRCSPRSGDLSVYWYQQSLDQGLQFLIQYYNGEERAKGNILERFSAQQFPDLHSELNLSSLELGDSALYFCASSVLTGRNTEAFFGQGTRLTVV.

The chain joins TRBV19 to TRBJ2-2, with 10 bases matching TRBD2. V shed 3 bases and J 6 bases; nucleotides not matched to a gene: 7. The CDR3 runs 16 residues. Germline CDR1 LNHDA, CDR2 SQIVND (reference sequence). In DNA, the CDR3 is TGTGCCAGTAGTATGGGAGCGGGGGGGCTATCCGGGGAGCTGTTTTTT. Encoded protein: CASSMGAGGLSGELFF.

The chain employs TRBV3-1 (or the pseudogene TRBV3-2) and TRBJ1-3; tentative D call: TRBD1 (5 bases). V gave up 5 bases and J gave up 6 bases, with 8 bases separating them. The CDR3 sequence is 12 residues long. CDR1 is LGHDT, CDR2 YNNKEL, per germline (reference sequence). The CDR3 here is CASSGGANTIYF. CDR3 DNA sequence: TGTGCCAGCAGCGGTGGGGCAAACACCATATATTTT.

V gene TRBV4-1 combines with J gene TRBJ2-1; TRBD2 aligns across 8 bases. V trimming: 4 bases; J trimming: 5 bases; junction bases outside the gene matches: 10. The CDR3 loop spans 16 amino acids. From germline, CDR1 is MGHRA and CDR2 YSYEKL. The CDR3 sequence: CASSRVGRGADNEQFF. The CDR3, as DNA: TGCGCCAGCAGCCGCGTAGGGCGGGGGGCCGACAATGAGCAGTTCTTC.

The chain employs TRBV3-1 (or the pseudogene TRBV3-2) and TRBJ2-4; 7 bases map to TRBD1. This CDR3 is built from 16 residues. J was trimmed by 1 base and V by 4 bases; bases with no gene match: 7. Germline V lookup: CDR1 LGHDT, CDR2 YNNKEL (reference sequence). CDR3 sequence: CASSPGQRLAKNIQYF. In DNA form, the CDR3 reads TGTGCCAGCAGCCCGGGACAGAGACTTGCCAAAAACATTCAGTACTTC.